A single sample is the source of the 6 T cell receptor beta chains below, sequenced in a study of shared clonotypes between healthy human individuals (dated by TCRdb to 2018 to 2021). CD8 naive samples were obtained by positive selection for CCR7 among CD45RO-negative cells, yielding a CD45RA+CCR7+ population from which TemRA cells were excluded. The library was produced with the immunoSEQ multiplex PCR assay. TCRdb took over this immuneACCESS table, retaining in-frame rearrangements with V and J assigned. Such tables are incomplete; in checked studies, under half of the missing clones stem from an unresolved V gene, and the remainder is unexplained. The sample yields just over 2,000,000 clones; roughly 95% were counted once. Jointly, the top ten make up 0.9% to 1.3% of the sample. Sequencing was done on a sample of naive CD8+ T cells sorted from blood. The cell subset or site label here, explained by the study, means: CD45RA+CCR7+. The source of these receptors is a man between 18 and 29 years old in good health.

The chain has TRBV19 and TRBJ2-1; D possibly matches TRBD1 or TRBD2 (5 bases each). V was shortened by 6 bases and J by 1 base, with 10 bases between the two germline ends. The CDR3 runs to 14 residues. Looked up from germline, CDR1 is LNHDA and CDR2 is SQIVND (reference sequence). CDR3 region: CASSWDGSYNEQFF. The CDR3 region has the DNA TGTGCCAGTAGCTGGGACGGGTCCTACAATGAGCAGTTCTTC.

The genes are TRBV5-1 and TRBJ1-4; 8 nucleotides match TRBD1. CDR3 length: 15 residues. V trimming: 3 bases; J trimming: 0 bases; junction bases outside the gene matches: 1. The V gene's germline CDR1 is SGHRS and CDR2 YFSETQ. Here the CDR3 reads CASSSGQATNEKLFF. In DNA form, the CDR3 reads TGCGCCAGCAGCTCGGGACAGGCAACTAATGAAAAACTGTTTTTT.

Remarks on this clone: This specimen includes other DNA sequences encoding the same CDR3. The chain is built from TRBV25-1 and TRBJ1-1; D call uncertain. Trimming took off 4 bases at V and 5 bases at J, with 5 bases between the two ends. Germline V gene sequence: CDR1 MGHDK, CDR2 SYGVNS. This CDR3 has 11 residues. The CDR3 protein is CASSVGTEAFF. The DNA for the CDR3 is TGTGCCAGCAGTGTAGGGACTGAAGCTTTCTTT.

V gene TRBV27 combines with J gene TRBJ2-2; possible D gene TRBD1, 7 bases. This CDR3 is 15 amino acids long. The V end was cut by 10 bases, the J end by 4 bases, with 19 bases between. Per germline, CDR1 MNHEY and CDR2 SMNVEV (reference sequence). The CDR3 bases are TGTGCCACCCAGGGGGGTCCGCTTGGCACCGGGGAGCTGTTTTTT. It is translated as CATQGGPLGTGELFF.

CDR3 loop: CSVEATYNEQFF. The CDR3 region has the DNA TGCAGCGTTGAAGCGACCTACAATGAGCAGTTCTTC. The V call is TRBV29-1, the J call TRBJ2-1; D is undetermined. Germline lookup yields CDR1 SQVTM and CDR2 ANQGSEA. V was shortened by 1 base and J by 2 bases, with 3 bases between the two germline ends. This CDR3 comprises 12 residues.

The table lists this clone with a count of one. This chain joins TRBV21-1 and TRBJ1-1. TRBV21-1 is described as a pseudogene. The CDR3 contains 19 residues. The CDR3 protein is CASSKGTAGDYVRYTEAFF. CDR3 sequence (DNA): TGTGCCAGCAGCAAAGGGACGGCGGGGGACTATGTTAGGTACACTGAAGCTTTCTTT.